This T cell receptor (beta chain) originates from a study of CD8 T cells in ankylosing spondylitis. The study's findings and limits: Matched ankylosing spondylitis synovial fluid reportedly contained a significantly enriched population of disease-linked clones. Blood from ankylosing spondylitis patients appeared to carry a characteristic roughly 8-variant TCR beta motif.

The TCR beta libraries were generated through quantitative 5'-RACE incorporating molecular barcodes. A single record per CDR3 protein comes from TCRdb applying MiXCR to the 5' RACE reads. The data show about 320,000 distinct CDR3 sequences, roughly 11% seen once. This clonotype was found a few times. Its cognate antigen is unknown. The CDR3 sequence is 13 residues long. V was cut by 2 bases and J by 4 bases, with 8 bases left in between. Germline V gene sequence: CDR1 SGHTA, CDR2 FQGNSA. The specimen sequenced was blood, either unsorted or a sorted T cell fraction (not recorded which). The receptor comes from a female donor with ankylosing spondylitis or in good health (not recorded which). The V and J genes are TRBV7-2 and TRBJ2-5; D gene uncertain. The CDR3 here is CASSLPSTETQYF. The CDR3 coding sequence is TGTGCCAGCAGCTTACCCAGCACAGAGACCCAGTACTTC.